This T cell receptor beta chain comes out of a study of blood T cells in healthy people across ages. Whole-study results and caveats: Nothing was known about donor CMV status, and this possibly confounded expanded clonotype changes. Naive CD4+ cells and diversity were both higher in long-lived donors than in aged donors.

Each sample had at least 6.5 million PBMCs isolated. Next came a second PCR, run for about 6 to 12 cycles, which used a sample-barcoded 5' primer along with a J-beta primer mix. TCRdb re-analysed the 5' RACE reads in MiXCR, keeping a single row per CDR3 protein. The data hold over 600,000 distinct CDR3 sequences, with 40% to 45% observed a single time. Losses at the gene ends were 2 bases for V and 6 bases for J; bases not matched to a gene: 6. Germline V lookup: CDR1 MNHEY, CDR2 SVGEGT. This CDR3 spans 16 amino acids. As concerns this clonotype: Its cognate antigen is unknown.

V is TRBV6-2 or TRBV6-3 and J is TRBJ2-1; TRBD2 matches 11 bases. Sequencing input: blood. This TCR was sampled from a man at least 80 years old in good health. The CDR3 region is CASSYGGSGRGNEQFF. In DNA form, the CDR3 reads TGTGCCAGCAGTTACGGGGGTAGCGGGAGGGGCAATGAGCAGTTCTTC.